This T cell receptor (beta chain) was captured by sequencing in a study of brain T cells in children with intractable seizures. General study points: Only CDR3 sequence similarity suggested viral specificity, without known HCMV serostatus.

Assay used: immunoSEQ multiplex PCR; TCRdb lists only in-frame clones, some missing. The repertoire has 300,000 to 400,000 clones, over 90% of them found once; the top ten carry 5% to 7%. Concerning this clone: As yet, its antigen is unknown.

The sample's time point: blood from clinic visit 5 months post-surgery; TSC patient then seizure free. The sequenced cases were selected for having the highest brain T cell transcript signatures. Before surgery, patients took at least one anti-epileptic drug. Germline V gene lookup returns CDR1 SEHNR and CDR2 FQNEAQ (reference sequence). The germline V and J ends were trimmed by 4 bases and 3 bases, with 10 bases remaining between them. The CDR3 spans 14 residues. J is TRBJ1-5 and V is TRBV7-9; no firm D call. This material consisted of peripheral blood, taken about 5 months after surgery. This TCR came from a boy under two years old with tuberous sclerosis and intractable seizures. In DNA, the CDR3 is TGTGCCAGCAGCTCCTATACCGCCAATCAGCCCCAGCATTTT. Encoded protein: CASSSYTANQPQHF.